A selection of T cell receptor beta chains follows, all from one sample in a study of beta chain features in type 1 diabetes. Profiling relied on immunoSEQ multiplex PCR, and the TCRdb table lists in-frame clones only, not all of them. The sample lists 150,000 to 180,000 clones; 10% were seen once. The sequenced material came from central memory CD4+ T cells from blood. These receptors were collected from a man aged 25 to 45 with type 1 diabetes. Both conserved end residues are part of each CDR3. The order of the fields is clone size, V gene, J gene, D gene, CDR3 protein, CDR3 DNA. D genes are given only for firm matches. Size is stated for part of the rows, as once, few or many counts, or as a class when the clone is expanded.

>few|TRBV6-6|TRBJ2-1|-
CASSGLKGLRNEQFF
TGTGCCAGCAGTGGGCTTAAGGGACTGCGAAATGAGCAGTTCTTC
>-|TRBV29-1|TRBJ1-1|TRBD1
CSAVTGDRYTEAFF
TGCAGCGCCGTGACAGGGGATCGGTACACTGAAGCTTTCTTT
>-|TRBV5-1|TRBJ2-4|TRBD2
CASSPTSVAKNIQYF
TGCGCCAGCAGCCCTACTAGCGTTGCCAAAAACATTCAGTACTTC
>-|TRBV5-4|TRBJ2-7|TRBD1
CASSSGQGSSYEQYF
TGTGCCAGCAGCTCTGGACAGGGGAGCTCCTACGAGCAGTACTTC
>few|TRBV11-2|TRBJ1-2|-
CASRQDAYGYTF
TGTGCCAGCCGACAGGACGCCTATGGCTACACCTTC
>-|TRBV6-5|TRBJ2-7|TRBD1
CASRTDTGTGDEQYF
TGTGCCAGCAGGACGGATACCGGGACAGGCGACGAGCAGTACTTC
>-|TRBV4-1|TRBJ2-3|-
CASSRDFTDTQYF
TGCGCCAGCAGCCGGGACTTCACAGATACGCAGTATTTT
>few|TRBV5-4|TRBJ2-2|TRBD2
CASSLSWRGTGELFF
TGTGCCAGCAGCTTGAGTTGGCGGGGGACCGGGGAGCTGTTTTTT
>few|TRBV15|TRBJ2-3|-
CATSRDRQVTDTQYF
TGTGCCACCAGCAGAGATAGACAGGTCACAGATACGCAGTATTTT
>-|TRBV5-1|TRBJ2-1|-
CASSLVQGENEQFF
TGCGCCAGCAGCTTGGTACAGGGAGAAAATGAGCAGTTCTTC
>few|TRBV30|TRBJ2-3|-
CAQRATSTDTQYF
TGTGCCCAGAGGGCCACTAGCACAGATACGCAGTATTTT
>-|TRBV4-2|TRBJ2-7|TRBD2
CASSQDRGGGEQYF
TGTGCCAGCAGCCAAGATCGTGGCGGGGGGGAGCAGTACTTC
>-|TRBV7-9|TRBJ2-7|TRBD1
CASSSLGTAYYEQYF
TGTGCCAGCAGCTCCCTCGGGACAGCTTACTACGAGCAGTACTTC
>-|TRBV4-2|TRBJ2-1|TRBD1
CASSYRDRVTDEQFF
TGTGCCAGCAGCTACCGGGACAGGGTGACCGATGAGCAGTTCTTC
>-|TRBV28|TRBJ2-7|-
CASSLSRGLPPQRAYEQYF
TGTGCCAGCAGTTTATCCAGGGGCCTTCCCCCCCAAAGGGCCTACGAGCAGTACTTC
>-|TRBV7-9|TRBJ2-7|-
CASSFGGEAREQYF
TGTGCCAGCAGCTTTGGGGGCGAGGCTCGCGAGCAGTACTTC
>few|TRBV28|TRBJ2-4|TRBD1
CASSSQGAQAIQYF
TGTGCCAGCAGTAGTCAGGGGGCTCAGGCCATTCAGTACTTC
>-|TRBV6-5|TRBJ2-7|-
CASSYFGRGYEQYF
TGTGCCAGCAGTTACTTCGGACGGGGCTACGAGCAGTACTTC
>few|TRBV19|TRBJ2-2|TRBD1
CASSIGQGSGELFF
TGTGCCAGTAGTATCGGACAGGGGAGCGGGGAGCTGTTTTTT
>-|TRBV7-2|TRBJ2-7|TRBD2
CASSGSGTSYEQYF
TGTGCCAGCAGCGGTAGCGGGACTTCCTACGAGCAGTACTTC